What follows are 10 T cell receptor beta chains derived from one specimen sequenced in a study of shared clonotypes between healthy human individuals. Profiled with immunoSEQ multiplex PCR; TCRdb holds only in-frame clones, not every one. The sample consists of roughly 2.5 million clones, more than 80% of them appearing once. Sequences were obtained from naive CD4+ T cells sorted from blood. Subset described: CD45RA+ positively selected. These receptors originate from a man between 18 and 29 years old in good health.

The genes are TRBV30 and TRBJ2-2, with D possibly matching TRBD1 (5 bases). The germline CDR1 and CDR2 sequences are GTSNPN and SVGIG (reference sequence). The length of the CDR3 is 14 residues. Trimming removed 2 bases at V and 6 bases at J, with 13 bases between. CDR3 DNA: TGTGCCTGGAGTACAGGACCGACCCCCGGGGAGCTGTTTTTT. Protein sequence: CAWSTGPTPGELFF.

Turning to this clone: This specimen includes other DNA sequences encoding the same CDR3. The gene calls are TRBV5-4 and TRBJ2-3, with D possibly matching TRBD1 (6 bases). Trimming shortened V by 2 bases and J by 5 bases, and 9 bases separated the two germline ends. CDR3 size: 13 residues. Looked up from germline, CDR1 is SGHNT and CDR2 is YYREEE (reference sequence). CDR3 in amino acids: CASSFKGEDTQYF. The DNA of the CDR3 is TGTGCCAGCAGCTTTAAGGGGGAAGATACGCAGTATTTT.

This chain joins TRBV11-2 and TRBJ1-5; D unresolved. CDR1 is SGHAT, CDR2 FQNNGV, per germline. The CDR3 runs to 13 residues. V was shortened by 1 base and J by 6 bases, with 7 bases between the two germline ends. The CDR3 DNA is TGTGCCAGCAGCTTAGTTCTGGGTCAGCCCCAGCATTTT. Its protein is CASSLVLGQPQHF.

This chain connects TRBV19 to TRBJ2-5, with 7 bases identical to TRBD1. Germline V gene data show CDR1 as LNHDA and CDR2 as SQIVND (reference sequence). V lost 1 base to trimming and J lost 5 bases; unmatched junction nucleotides: 4. The CDR3 is 14 amino acids. The CDR3 region has the DNA TGTGCCAGTAGTATAGGACAGGGTTTTGAGACCCAGTACTTC. The encoded protein is CASSIGQGFETQYF.

In its sample, this clone was seen a few times. The V and J genes are TRBV4-2 and TRBJ1-4; no definite D call. The CDR3 has 12 amino acids. Trimming took off 1 base at V and 3 bases at J, with 0 bases between the two ends. CDR1 and CDR2 from the germline V gene are LGHNA and YNFKEQ. CDR3 nucleotides: TGTGCCAGCAGCCAAGCTAATGAAAAACTGTTTTTT. Translation: CASSQANEKLFF.

The V and J genes are TRBV2 and TRBJ2-5, with TRBD2 matching 14 bases. The germline V gene encodes CDR1 SNHLY and CDR2 FYNNEI. J lost 5 bases, V lost 5 bases, and 1 base had no gene match. This CDR3 comprises 14 residues. CDR3 amino acids: CASSRTSGGETQYF. CDR3 DNA sequence: TGTGCCAGCAGTCGGACTAGCGGGGGGGAGACCCAGTACTTC.

The chain has TRBV19 and TRBJ1-1; 11 bases align to TRBD1. Trimming cost V 5 bases and J 3 bases; bases outside gene matches: 8. In germline, CDR1 is LNHDA, CDR2 SQIVND (reference sequence). CDR3 size: 16 residues. The CDR3 spells CASSPGTGGPYTEAFF. CDR3 sequence (DNA): TGTGCCAGTAGTCCCGGGACAGGGGGGCCCTACACTGAAGCTTTCTTT.

The chain couples TRBV7-2 to TRBJ1-6, with 7 bases lining up with TRBD1. Germline lookup yields CDR1 SGHTA and CDR2 FQGNSA. Trimming at V came to 7 bases and at J to 10 bases, leaving 13 bases not matched to a gene. CDR3 length: 15 residues. In nucleotides, the CDR3 is TGTGCCAGCACCCTACGGGGAGGGGGCGGATCACCCCTCCACTTT. This translates into CASTLRGGGGSPLHF.

As concerns this clone: The sample has other DNA sequences that encode this CDR3 too. The chain carries TRBV18 and TRBJ1-4, with 7 bases aligning to TRBD1. This CDR3 spans 14 amino acids. The germline gives CDR1 KGHSH, CDR2 LQKENI. After removal of 3 bases from V and 5 bases from J, the junction contained 3 bases not matched to a gene. The CDR3 DNA is TGTGCCAGCTCACCCGGGACAGAGAATGAAAAACTGTTTTTT. It encodes CASSPGTENEKLFF.

The J gene is TRBJ2-1, the V gene TRBV6-1, with 10 bases lining up with TRBD2. The CDR3 runs to 17 residues. The germline V gene encodes CDR1 MNHNS and CDR2 SASEGT. The V segment lost 4 bases and the J segment 3 bases; nucleotides outside the gene matches: 9. CDR3 DNA: TGTGCCAGCAGTGTCCTAGCGGGAGCCTCCGGCTACAATGAGCAGTTCTTC. This gives the protein CASSVLAGASGYNEQFF.